What follows describes a single TCR beta chain. The antigen remains unidentified. This entry comes from a study of CD8+ T cells in alopecia areata. General observations from the study: Normal skin contains resident alphabeta T cells, and these are also sequenced in scalp samples.

Extraction of RNA preceded its reverse transcription into cDNA, which served as the sequencing template. The data were produced by immunoSEQ multiplex PCR, yet TCRdb's version contains in-frame clones alone and is incomplete. In the table there are tens of thousands of clones, approximately 64% of which are singletons. There are 17 residues in the CDR3. V was pared by 0 bases and J by 2 bases, with 8 bases of the junction left unmatched. From germline, CDR1 is LGHNA and CDR2 YSLEER. The chain joins TRBV4-3 to TRBJ2-7; the match to TRBD2 covers 9 bases. Sequenced here: CD8+ T cells sorted from blood, sampled at week 0. This sequence was found in a human donor with alopecia areata. The CDR3 sequence is CASSQDIGLAGTYEQYF. Here the CDR3 DNA reads TGCGCCAGCAGCCAAGACATTGGGCTAGCGGGAACCTACGAGCAGTACTTC.